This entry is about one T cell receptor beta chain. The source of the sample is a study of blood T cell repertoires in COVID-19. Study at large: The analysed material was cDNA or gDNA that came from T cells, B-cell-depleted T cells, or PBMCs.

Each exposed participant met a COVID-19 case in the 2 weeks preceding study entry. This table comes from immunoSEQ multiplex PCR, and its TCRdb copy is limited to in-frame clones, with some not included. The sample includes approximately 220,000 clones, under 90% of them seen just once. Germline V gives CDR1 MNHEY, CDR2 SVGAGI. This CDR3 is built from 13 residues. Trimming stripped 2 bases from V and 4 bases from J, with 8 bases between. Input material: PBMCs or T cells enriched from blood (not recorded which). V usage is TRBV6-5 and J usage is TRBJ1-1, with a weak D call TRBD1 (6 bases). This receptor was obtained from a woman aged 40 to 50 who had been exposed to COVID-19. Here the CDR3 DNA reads TGTGCCAGCAGTTACGCAGGGGCCACTGAAGCTTTCTTT. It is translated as CASSYAGATEAFF.